The rows below give T cell receptor beta chains drawn from one sample of a study of Graves' ophthalmopathy and Graves' hyperthyroidism. MiXCR was run by TCRdb on the multiplex PCR reads, yielding one entry per CDR3 protein. The repertoire has some 250,000 distinct CDR3 sequences, around 50% of them found once; the top ten carry approximately 51%. The specimen was peripheral blood. Receptor source: an adult man with Graves' ophthalmopathy. CDR3s include the opening cysteine and the closing phenylalanine or tryptophan. The D gene is left open where the match is weak. Size tells how often a clone was seen (once, few, many) or the class of an expanded clone, and some rows leave it out.

clone size: -; J gene: TRBJ1-5; V gene: TRBV7-8; D gene: -; CDR3 protein: CASSLGMGIRKPQHF; CDR3 DNA: TGTGCCAGCAGCTTAGGTATGGGTATACGAAAGCCCCAGCATTTT
clone size: once; J gene: TRBJ1-5; V gene: TRBV19; D gene: -; CDR3 protein: CASSMPLRGLPQPQHF; CDR3 DNA: TGTGCCAGTAGTATGCCCCTCAGGGGCCTTCCTCAGCCCCAGCATTTT
clone size: -; J gene: TRBJ2-2; V gene: TRBV24-1; D gene: TRBD2; CDR3 protein: CATSELAGDTGELFF; CDR3 DNA: TGTGCCACCAGTGAACTGGCGGGGGACACCGGGGAGCTGTTTTTT
clone size: many; J gene: TRBJ2-2; V gene: TRBV7-3; D gene: -; CDR3 protein: CASSKQNTGELFF; CDR3 DNA: TGTGCCAGCAGCAAACAGAACACCGGGGAGCTGTTTTTT
clone size: few; J gene: TRBJ1-2; V gene: TRBV10-3; D gene: TRBD1; CDR3 protein: CAISYSGQETNYGYTF; CDR3 DNA: TGTGCCATCAGTTACTCTGGACAGGAAACTAACTATGGCTACACCTTC
clone size: -; J gene: TRBJ2-5; V gene: TRBV2; D gene: -; CDR3 protein: CASSDRGWETQYF; CDR3 DNA: TGTGCCAGCAGTGACCGGGGCTGGGAGACCCAGTACTTC
clone size: few; J gene: TRBJ1-1; V gene: TRBV24-1; D gene: -; CDR3 protein: CAGQVDTEAFF; CDR3 DNA: TGTGCCGGCCAGGTGGACACTGAAGCTTTCTTT
clone size: few; J gene: TRBJ1-2; V gene: TRBV25-1; D gene: -; CDR3 protein: CASSESLVTDHHGYTF; CDR3 DNA: TGTGCCAGCAGTGAATCCCTAGTAACAGATCACCATGGCTACACCTTC
clone size: -; J gene: TRBJ1-6; V gene: TRBV15; D gene: -; CDR3 protein: CATSSPGSFHSPLHF; CDR3 DNA: TGTGCCACCAGCAGCCCAGGGTCGTTCCATTCACCCCTCCACTTT
clone size: few; J gene: TRBJ2-7; V gene: TRBV19; D gene: -; CDR3 protein: CASSPPGQYEQYF; CDR3 DNA: TGTGCCAGTAGCCCCCCAGGACAGTACGAGCAGTACTTC
clone size: few; J gene: TRBJ1-1; V gene: TRBV7-3; D gene: -; CDR3 protein: CASSPAPYSMNTEAFF; CDR3 DNA: TGTGCCAGCAGCCCAGCCCCGTACAGCATGAACACTGAAGCTTTCTTT
clone size: -; J gene: TRBJ1-5; V gene: TRBV10-2; D gene: -; CDR3 protein: CASTTTFQGQPQHF; CDR3 DNA: TGTGCCAGCACCACCACCTTCCAGGGACAGCCCCAGCATTTT
clone size: few; J gene: TRBJ1-1; V gene: TRBV4-1; D gene: -; CDR3 protein: CASSQPTSRNTEAFF; CDR3 DNA: TGCGCCAGCAGCCAGCCTACGTCTCGGAACACTGAAGCTTTCTTT
clone size: few; J gene: TRBJ1-2; V gene: TRBV7-9; D gene: TRBD1; CDR3 protein: CASSLEGTGVYGYTF; CDR3 DNA: TGTGCCAGCAGCTTAGAAGGGACAGGGGTCTATGGCTACACCTTC
clone size: few; J gene: TRBJ2-7; V gene: TRBV9; D gene: TRBD2; CDR3 protein: CASSVAPAGGNEQYF; CDR3 DNA: TGTGCCAGCAGCGTAGCTCCAGCGGGAGGGAACGAGCAGTACTTC
clone size: -; J gene: TRBJ1-1; V gene: TRBV6-5; D gene: -; CDR3 protein: CASSYDRASPVEAFF; CDR3 DNA: TGTGCCAGCAGTTACGACAGAGCCTCGCCGGTTGAAGCTTTCTTT
clone size: -; J gene: TRBJ2-5; V gene: TRBV25-1; D gene: -; CDR3 protein: CASTNVGRQETQYF; CDR3 DNA: TGTGCCAGCACCAACGTGGGGAGGCAAGAGACCCAGTACTTC
clone size: -; J gene: TRBJ1-2; V gene: TRBV7-9; D gene: -; CDR3 protein: CTSSSTGTAYGYTF; CDR3 DNA: TGTACCAGCAGTTCAACCGGGACGGCGTATGGCTACACCTTC
clone size: once; J gene: TRBJ1-2; V gene: TRBV11-1; D gene: -; CDR3 protein: CATLRENGYTF; CDR3 DNA: TGTGCCACGCTTCGGGAAAATGGCTACACCTTC
clone size: few; J gene: TRBJ1-2; V gene: TRBV7-9; D gene: -; CDR3 protein: CASSNPGGGYTF; CDR3 DNA: TGTGCCAGCAGCAACCCCGGGGGTGGCTACACCTTC
clone size: few; J gene: TRBJ2-2; V gene: TRBV5-8; D gene: TRBD2; CDR3 protein: CASSLAGWGRAYTGELFF; CDR3 DNA: TGTGCCAGCAGCTTAGCCGGTTGGGGGAGGGCCTACACCGGGGAGCTGTTTTTT
clone size: -; J gene: TRBJ2-7; V gene: TRBV29-1; D gene: TRBD1; CDR3 protein: CSVVLGTDTQYF; CDR3 DNA: TGCAGCGTTGTGTTGGGGACAGATACGCAGTACTTC
clone size: -; J gene: TRBJ2-5; V gene: TRBV20-1; D gene: -; CDR3 protein: CSAGPGTRETQYF; CDR3 DNA: TGCAGTGCTGGACCCGGGACCCGAGAGACCCAGTACTTC
clone size: -; J gene: TRBJ2-7; V gene: TRBV7-2; D gene: -; CDR3 protein: CASSQGLWNEQYF; CDR3 DNA: TGTGCCAGCAGCCAGGGGTTATGGAACGAGCAGTACTTC
clone size: -; J gene: TRBJ1-2; V gene: TRBV29-1; D gene: -; CDR3 protein: CSVTPQGRGNYGYTF; CDR3 DNA: TGCAGCGTTACCCCCCAAGGCAGGGGCAACTATGGCTACACCTTC
clone size: few; J gene: TRBJ1-2; V gene: TRBV29-1; D gene: -; CDR3 protein: CSVEGREVNGYTF; CDR3 DNA: TGCAGCGTTGAGGGAAGGGAAGTGAATGGCTACACCTTC
clone size: -; J gene: TRBJ2-2; V gene: TRBV15; D gene: -; CDR3 protein: CATSRERGAGGELFF; CDR3 DNA: TGTGCCACCAGCAGAGAACGGGGTGCCGGCGGGGAGCTGTTTTTT
clone size: -; J gene: TRBJ1-5; V gene: TRBV2; D gene: -; CDR3 protein: CASSENQHF; CDR3 DNA: TGTGCCAGCAGTGAAAACCAGCATTTT
clone size: -; J gene: TRBJ2-6; V gene: TRBV6-6; D gene: -; CDR3 protein: CASSDPSRGANVLTF; CDR3 DNA: TGTGCCAGCAGTGACCCCTCGAGGGGGGCCAACGTCCTGACTTTC
clone size: -; J gene: TRBJ1-1; V gene: TRBV7-9; D gene: -; CDR3 protein: CASSLVGNEAFF; CDR3 DNA: TGTGCCAGCAGCTTAGTCGGCAATGAAGCTTTCTTT
clone size: once; J gene: TRBJ2-7; V gene: TRBV20-1; D gene: TRBD2; CDR3 protein: CSARSGTRGSYEQYF; CDR3 DNA: TGCAGTGCTAGGAGCGGGACTAGGGGCTCCTACGAGCAGTACTTC
clone size: few; J gene: TRBJ1-2; V gene: TRBV12-3/TRBV12-4; D gene: TRBD1; CDR3 protein: CASSRRNDRDGYTF; CDR3 DNA: TGTGCCAGCAGTCGACGAAACGACAGGGACGGCTACACCTTC
clone size: -; J gene: TRBJ1-3; V gene: TRBV7-2; D gene: -; CDR3 protein: CASSRWEGSGNTIYF; CDR3 DNA: TGTGCCAGCAGCCGGTGGGAGGGCTCTGGAAACACCATATATTTT
clone size: many; J gene: TRBJ2-7; V gene: TRBV5-8; D gene: -; CDR3 protein: CASSQTTYEQYF; CDR3 DNA: TGTGCCAGCAGCCAAACTACCTACGAGCAGTACTTC
clone size: -; J gene: TRBJ1-3; V gene: TRBV7-9; D gene: TRBD1; CDR3 protein: CASSPQGTGSGNTIYF; CDR3 DNA: TGTGCCAGCAGCCCTCAAGGGACAGGCTCTGGAAACACCATATATTTT
clone size: -; J gene: TRBJ1-6; V gene: TRBV20-1; D gene: -; CDR3 protein: CSARQDPGSPLHF; CDR3 DNA: TGCAGTGCGAGACAGGACCCAGGTTCACCCCTCCACTTT
clone size: -; J gene: TRBJ2-5; V gene: TRBV12-3/TRBV12-4; D gene: TRBD2; CDR3 protein: CATTSGGVEETQYF; CDR3 DNA: TGTGCCACCACCAGCGGGGGGGTGGAAGAGACCCAGTACTTC